This T cell receptor (beta chain) is from a study of cytomegalovirus exposure and HLA in healthy donors. The study ran its PCR with 60 Vbeta and 13 Jbeta primers. Profiled with immunoSEQ multiplex PCR; TCRdb holds only in-frame clones, not every one. This sample has about 160,000 clones, with 75% to 90% found just once. As concerns this clone: Its specificity is not known.

Germline V lookup: CDR1 LNHDA, CDR2 SQIVND (reference sequence). The V and J ends lost 1 base and 4 bases respectively, with 4 bases between them. The CDR3 has 12 amino acids. General observations from the study: Certain indistinguishable V segments, among them TRBV6-2 and TRBV6-3, were excluded. In a later analysis, several top co-occurrence clusters appeared linked to parvovirus B19, influenza, CMV and Epstein-Barr virus.

Sequenced input: PBMCs. The origin of this receptor is a boy between 2 and 15 years old in good health and CMV-seronegative. This rearrangement joins TRBV19 to TRBJ2-5; D gene unclear. CDR3 region: CASSIGGETQYF. In nucleotides, the CDR3 is TGTGCCAGTAGTATAGGAGGAGAGACCCAGTACTTC.